This T cell receptor beta chain was recovered during a study of blood T cell repertoires in COVID-19. Background on the study: Specimens from acute and convalescent COVID-19 originated in the United States, Italy and Spain.

This clone has a handful of counts. In the original processing: Reference gene primer amplification gave nucleated cell count estimates. Profiled with immunoSEQ multiplex PCR; TCRdb holds only in-frame clones, not every one. That table supplies the V and J calls and clone size; D and trimming were determined from the DNA. The top ten hold 4% to 6% of the sample, which has hundreds of thousands of clones, roughly 80% seen once. Trimming cost V 3 bases and J 2 bases, with 10 bases left between them. The germline V gene has CDR1 ENHRY and CDR2 SYGVKD. The CDR3 sequence is 15 residues long. Sequences were obtained from peripheral blood. The V call is TRBV10-3, the J call TRBJ2-2, with D perhaps TRBD1 (6 bases). The receptor's source is a woman older than 75 with active or convalescent COVID-19. The CDR3 region has the DNA TGTGCCATCAGTGAACAGGGACCTAACACCGGGGAGCTGTTTTTT. This translates into CAISEQGPNTGELFF.